This paragraph covers one T cell receptor beta chain sequence. Its specificity is unknown. This sample is part of a study of cytomegalovirus exposure and HLA in healthy donors. This PCR relied on a set of 60 Vbeta primers and 13 Jbeta primers. Libraries were prepared by immunoSEQ multiplex PCR; TCRdb keeps only in-frame clonotypes and omits some of them. This sample yields 85,000 to 100,000 clones, of which more than 55% are seen a single time; 2% to 2.5% belongs to the top ten. Findings and caveats of the study: Across HLA loci, a later analysis found differing TCR association rates, with DRB1 most and HLA-C fewest.

Losses at the gene ends were 5 bases for V and 9 bases for J; bases not matched to a gene: 9. This CDR3 is 14 amino acids long. Germline loops: CDR1 SGHVS, CDR2 FQNEAQ. The genes are TRBV7-8 and TRBJ2-3, with 9 bases that match TRBD1. The sequence was collected from a human donor in good health. Input material: PBMCs. The CDR3 spells CASSQNTGGGTQYF. CDR3 DNA sequence: TGTGCCAGCAGCCAGAACACAGGGGGCGGCACGCAGTATTTT.